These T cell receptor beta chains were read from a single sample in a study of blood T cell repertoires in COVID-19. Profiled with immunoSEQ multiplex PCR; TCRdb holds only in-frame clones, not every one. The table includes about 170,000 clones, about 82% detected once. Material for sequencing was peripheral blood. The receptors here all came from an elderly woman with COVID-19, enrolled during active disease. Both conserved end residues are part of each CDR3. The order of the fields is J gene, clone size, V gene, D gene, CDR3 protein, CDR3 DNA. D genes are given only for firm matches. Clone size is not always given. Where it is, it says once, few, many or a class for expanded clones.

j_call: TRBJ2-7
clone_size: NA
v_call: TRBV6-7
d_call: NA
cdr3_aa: CASSYPRGAPYEQYF
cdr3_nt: TGTGCCAGCAGTTACCCTCGGGGGGCCCCCTACGAGCAGTACTTC

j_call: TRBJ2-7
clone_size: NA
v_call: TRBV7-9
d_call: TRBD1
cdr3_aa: CASSPRDSFYEQYF
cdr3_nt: TGTGCCAGCAGCCCCCGGGACAGCTTTTACGAGCAGTACTTC

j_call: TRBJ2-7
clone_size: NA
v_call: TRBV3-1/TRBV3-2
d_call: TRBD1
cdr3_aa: CASGPGQGVYEQYF
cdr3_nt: TGTGCCAGCGGACCGGGACAGGGGGTATACGAGCAGTACTTC

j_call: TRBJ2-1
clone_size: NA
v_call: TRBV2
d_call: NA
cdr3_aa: CASSESGLSNNEQFF
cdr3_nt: TGTGCCAGCAGTGAATCAGGACTAAGCAACAATGAGCAGTTCTTC

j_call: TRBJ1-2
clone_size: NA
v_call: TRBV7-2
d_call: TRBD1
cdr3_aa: CASSSGQVPFGYTF
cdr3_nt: TGTGCCAGCAGTTCCGGACAGGTCCCTTTTGGCTACACCTTC

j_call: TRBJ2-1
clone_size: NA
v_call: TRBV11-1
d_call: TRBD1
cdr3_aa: CASSFPGQGTNEQFF
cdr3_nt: TGTGCCAGCAGCTTCCCGGGACAGGGAACCAATGAGCAGTTCTTC

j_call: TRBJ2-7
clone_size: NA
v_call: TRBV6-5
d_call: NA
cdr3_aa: CASSSRPGEQYF
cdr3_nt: TGTGCCAGCAGCTCTCGTCCCGGGGAGCAGTACTTC

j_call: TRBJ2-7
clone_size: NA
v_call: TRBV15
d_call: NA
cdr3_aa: CATSREGARVYEQYF
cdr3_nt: TGTGCCACCAGCAGAGAAGGGGCTAGAGTCTACGAGCAGTACTTC

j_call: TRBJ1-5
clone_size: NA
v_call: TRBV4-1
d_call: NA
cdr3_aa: CASSWGPFSNQPQHF
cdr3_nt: TGCGCCAGCAGCTGGGGGCCTTTTAGCAATCAGCCCCAGCATTTT

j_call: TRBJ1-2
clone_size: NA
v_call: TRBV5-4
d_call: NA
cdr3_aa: CASSVDSNYGYTF
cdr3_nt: TGTGCCAGCAGCGTCGACAGCAACTATGGCTACACCTTC

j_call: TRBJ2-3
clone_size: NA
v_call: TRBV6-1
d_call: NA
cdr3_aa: CASSEDGRGHTDTQYF
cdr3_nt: TGTGCCAGCAGTGAAGATGGGCGGGGGCACACAGATACGCAGTATTTT

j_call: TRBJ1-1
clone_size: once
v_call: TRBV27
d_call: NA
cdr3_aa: CASSLMRAGGTEAFF
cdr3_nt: TGTGCCAGCAGTTTAATGAGGGCTGGGGGGACTGAAGCTTTCTTT

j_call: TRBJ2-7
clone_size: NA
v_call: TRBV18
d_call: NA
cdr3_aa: CASSPSTRYEQYF
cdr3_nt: TGTGCCAGCTCACCTTCGACGAGGTACGAGCAGTACTTC

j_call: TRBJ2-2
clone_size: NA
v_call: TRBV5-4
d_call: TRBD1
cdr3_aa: CASSRPQGESGELFF
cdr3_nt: TGTGCCAGCAGCCGCCCACAGGGGGAATCCGGGGAGCTGTTTTTT

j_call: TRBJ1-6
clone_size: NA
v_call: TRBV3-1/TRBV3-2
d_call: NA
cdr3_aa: CASSQTGHDSPLHF
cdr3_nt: TGTGCCAGCAGCCAAACAGGGCATGATTCACCCCTCCACTTT

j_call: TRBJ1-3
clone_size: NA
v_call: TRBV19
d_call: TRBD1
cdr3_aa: CASSRWGQDPGNTIYF
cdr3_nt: TGTGCCAGTAGTAGGTGGGGACAGGATCCTGGAAACACCATATATTTT

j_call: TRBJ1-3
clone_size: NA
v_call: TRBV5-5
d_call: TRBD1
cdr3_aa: CASSPWTGFGVVAGNTIYF
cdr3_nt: TGTGCCAGCAGCCCTTGGACAGGCTTTGGGGTCGTGGCTGGAAACACCATATATTTT

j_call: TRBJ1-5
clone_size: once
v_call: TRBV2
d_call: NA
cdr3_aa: CASGGLLNQPQHF
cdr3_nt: TGTGCCAGCGGGGGACTGCTGAATCAGCCCCAGCATTTT

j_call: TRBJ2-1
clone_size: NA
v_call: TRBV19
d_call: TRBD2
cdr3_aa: CASSIFGTTSHNEQFF
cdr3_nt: TGTGCCAGTAGTATTTTTGGGACTACAAGTCACAATGAGCAGTTCTTC

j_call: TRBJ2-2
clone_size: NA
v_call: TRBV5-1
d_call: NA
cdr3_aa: CASSFENSPGELFF
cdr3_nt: TGCGCCAGCAGCTTTGAGAACAGCCCCGGGGAGCTGTTTTTT

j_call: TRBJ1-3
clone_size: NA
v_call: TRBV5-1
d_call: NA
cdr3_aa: CASSLGQRDTIYF
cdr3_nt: TGCGCCAGCAGCTTAGGGCAGAGGGACACCATATATTTT

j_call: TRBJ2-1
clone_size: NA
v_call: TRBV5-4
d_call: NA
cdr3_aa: CASSLVGVLGNEQFF
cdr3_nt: TGTGCCAGCAGCTTGGTAGGGGTTCTAGGCAATGAGCAGTTCTTC

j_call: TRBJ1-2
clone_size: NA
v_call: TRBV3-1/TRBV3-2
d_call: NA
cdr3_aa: CASSHGGDDGYTF
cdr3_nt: TGTGCCAGCAGCCACGGGGGTGACGATGGCTACACCTTC

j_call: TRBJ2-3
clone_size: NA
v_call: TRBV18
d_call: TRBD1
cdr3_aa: CASSRPPGQGAGDTQYF
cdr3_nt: TGTGCCAGCTCACGACCCCCGGGACAGGGGGCTGGAGATACGCAGTATTTT

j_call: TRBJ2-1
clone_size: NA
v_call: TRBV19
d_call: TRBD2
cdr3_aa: CASSPGLAGTEQFF
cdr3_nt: TGTGCCAGTAGCCCGGGACTAGCGGGAACTGAGCAGTTCTTC

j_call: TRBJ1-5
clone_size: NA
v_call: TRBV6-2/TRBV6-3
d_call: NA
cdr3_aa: CASSTGLLSQPQHF
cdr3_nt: TGTGCCAGCAGTACAGGGTTACTAAGTCAGCCCCAGCATTTT

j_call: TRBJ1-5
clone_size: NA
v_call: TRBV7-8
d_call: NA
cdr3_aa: CASSLGRGFSNQPQHF
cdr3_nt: TGTGCCAGCAGCTTAGGTAGAGGGTTTAGCAATCAGCCCCAGCATTTT

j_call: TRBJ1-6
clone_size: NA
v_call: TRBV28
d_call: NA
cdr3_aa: CASSLFQGGSPLHF
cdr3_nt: TGTGCCAGCAGTTTATTCCAGGGAGGGTCACCCCTCCACTTT

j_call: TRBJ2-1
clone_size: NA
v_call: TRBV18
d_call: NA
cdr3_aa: CASSREQPYNEQFF
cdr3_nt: TGTGCCAGCTCTCGGGAACAGCCCTACAATGAGCAGTTCTTC

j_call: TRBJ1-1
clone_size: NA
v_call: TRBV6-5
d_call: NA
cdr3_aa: CASNTEGWAEAFF
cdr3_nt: TGTGCCAGCAATACGGAGGGCTGGGCTGAAGCTTTCTTT

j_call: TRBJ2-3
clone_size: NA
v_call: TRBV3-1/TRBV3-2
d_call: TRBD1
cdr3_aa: CASSQRRTGSGDTQYF
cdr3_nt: TGTGCCAGCAGCCAACGCCGGACAGGGTCGGGGGATACGCAGTATTTT

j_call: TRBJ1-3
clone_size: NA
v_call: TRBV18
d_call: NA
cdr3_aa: CASSPSRGMAGNTIYF
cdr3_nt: TGTGCCAGCTCACCATCGAGGGGGATGGCTGGAAACACCATATATTTT

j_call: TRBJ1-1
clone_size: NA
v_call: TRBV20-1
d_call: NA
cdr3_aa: CSAPREVSAFF
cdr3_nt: TGCAGTGCTCCCCGTGAGGTTTCGGCTTTCTTT

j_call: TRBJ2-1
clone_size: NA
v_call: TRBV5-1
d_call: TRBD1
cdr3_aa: CASSLGTAYEQFF
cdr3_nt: TGCGCCAGCAGCCTCGGGACAGCCTATGAGCAGTTCTTC

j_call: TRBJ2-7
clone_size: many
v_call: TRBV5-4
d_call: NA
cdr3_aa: CASSLYPVSVEQYF
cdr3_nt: TGTGCCAGCAGCTTGTACCCCGTTTCGGTCGAGCAGTACTTC

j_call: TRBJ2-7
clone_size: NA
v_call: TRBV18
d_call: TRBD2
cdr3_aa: CASSLGTSGGSYEQYF
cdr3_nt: TGTGCCAGCTCACTCGGGACTAGCGGGGGGTCCTACGAGCAGTACTTC

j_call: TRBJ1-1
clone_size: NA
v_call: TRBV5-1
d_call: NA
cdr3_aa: CASSITSNTEAFF
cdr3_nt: TGCGCCAGCAGCATTACAAGTAACACTGAAGCTTTCTTT

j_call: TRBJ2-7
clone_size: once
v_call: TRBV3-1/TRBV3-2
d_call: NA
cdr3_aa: CASSQPRYATGHEQYF
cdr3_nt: TGTGCCAGCAGCCAACCCCGGTACGCGACAGGCCACGAGCAGTACTTC

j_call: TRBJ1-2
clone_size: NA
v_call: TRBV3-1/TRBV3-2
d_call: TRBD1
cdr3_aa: CASSPGTDPYGYTF
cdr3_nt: TGTGCCAGCAGTCCCGGGACAGACCCTTATGGCTACACCTTC

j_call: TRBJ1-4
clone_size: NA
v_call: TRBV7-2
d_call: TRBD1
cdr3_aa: CASGQGRTNEKLFF
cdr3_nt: TGTGCCAGCGGACAGGGGAGAACTAATGAAAAACTGTTTTTT

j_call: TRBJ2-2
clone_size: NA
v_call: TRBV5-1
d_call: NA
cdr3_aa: CASSLGGTWTGELFF
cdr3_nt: TGCGCCAGCAGCTTGGGCGGGACTTGGACCGGGGAGCTGTTTTTT

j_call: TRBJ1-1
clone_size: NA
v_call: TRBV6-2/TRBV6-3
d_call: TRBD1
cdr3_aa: CASSLDRGYTEAFF
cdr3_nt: TGTGCCAGCAGTTTAGACAGGGGGTACACTGAAGCTTTCTTT

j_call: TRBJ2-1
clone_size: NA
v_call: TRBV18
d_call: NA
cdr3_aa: CASSPWGENNEQFF
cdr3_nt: TGTGCCAGCTCCCCCTGGGGGGAAAACAATGAGCAGTTCTTC

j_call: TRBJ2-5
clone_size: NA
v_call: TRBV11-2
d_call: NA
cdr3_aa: CASSLGQGRQETQYF
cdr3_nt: TGTGCCAGCAGCTTAGGGCAGGGAAGGCAAGAGACCCAGTACTTC

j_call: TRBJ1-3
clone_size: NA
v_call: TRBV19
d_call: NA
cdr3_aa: CASTQTSGNTIYF
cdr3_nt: TGTGCCAGTACTCAGACATCTGGAAACACCATATATTTT

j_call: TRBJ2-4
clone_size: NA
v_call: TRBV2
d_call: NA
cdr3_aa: CASSAVSVAKNIQYF
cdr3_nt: TGTGCCAGCAGCGCCGTTAGCGTAGCCAAAAACATTCAGTACTTC